A single sample is the source of the 24 T cell receptor beta chains below, sequenced in a study of cytomegalovirus exposure and HLA in healthy donors. Researchers ran the PCR with 60 Vbeta and 13 Jbeta primers. Only in-frame clones appear in the TCRdb table, and some are missing; sequencing was by immunoSEQ multiplex PCR. The top ten clones hold about 2.5% of a sample with 110,000 to 150,000 clones, more than 75% of them seen once. Sequenced: PBMCs. Source of these receptors: a woman aged 18-29 years in good health and CMV-seropositive.

The chain is built from TRBV28 and TRBJ2-7; 8 bases are a match to TRBD1. Germline trimming cut 2 bases from V and 2 bases from J; bases unmatched to any gene: 5. Looked up from germline, CDR1 is MDHEN and CDR2 is SYDVKM. CDR3 length equals 15 residues. CDR3 DNA sequence: TGTGCCAGCAGTTTACCCGGGGACAGGCCCTACGAGCAGTACTTC. The encoded protein is CASSLPGDRPYEQYF.

This chain connects TRBV10-1 to TRBJ1-2; D is uncertain. Germline V gives CDR1 WNHNN, CDR2 SYGVQD (reference sequence). V was trimmed by 0 bases and J by 3 bases, leaving 17 bases between them. This CDR3 is built from 17 residues. The CDR3 DNA is TGCGCCAGCAGTGAGTCTAAAGGTAGCAGAGCACACTATGGCTACACCTTC. Protein: CASSESKGSRAHYGYTF.

The chain has TRBV7-2 and TRBJ2-2; D is undetermined. Trimming left V 5 bases short and J 8 bases short, with 15 bases between. This CDR3 spans 14 amino acids. The germline gives CDR1 SGHTA, CDR2 FQGNSA. Here the CDR3 DNA reads TGTGCCAGCAGCCCCTCTAGTTCCGGGGGGGAGCTGTTTTTT. Residues: CASSPSSSGGELFF.

This chain connects TRBV5-1 to TRBJ2-3, with 8 bases lining up with TRBD2. The V gene's germline CDR1 is SGHRS and CDR2 YFSETQ. V shed 1 base, J shed 2 bases, and the junction held 9 bases outside the gene matches. The CDR3 is 17 residues long. The CDR3, as DNA: TGCGCCAGCAGCTTGATCTCTAGCGGGCCCAACACAGATACGCAGTATTTT. Protein product: CASSLISSGPNTDTQYF.

This chain joins TRBV2 and TRBJ2-4; maybe TRBD2 (7 bases). Trimming left V 4 bases short and J 8 bases short, with 15 bases between. CDR1 SNHLY and CDR2 FYNNEI come from the germline V gene. The CDR3 length is 14 residues. CDR3 sequence reads: CASSVHREGDIQYF. The CDR3 coding sequence is TGTGCCAGCAGTGTTCACAGGGAGGGCGACATTCAGTACTTC.

V gene TRBV7-8 combines with J gene TRBJ2-1; 9 nucleotides line up with TRBD2. The ends lost 5 bases at V and 7 bases at J; junction bases unmatched: 15. Germline V gene lookup returns CDR1 SGHVS and CDR2 FQNEAQ. CDR3 length: 17 amino acids. DNA of the CDR3: TGTGCCAGCAGCACGGGGCCGTCTAGCGGGGTAGTAAATGAGCAGTTCTTC. Its protein product is CASSTGPSSGVVNEQFF.

The chain has TRBV4-1 and TRBJ1-6; D is unresolved. The CDR3 consists of 14 residues. Germline values: CDR1 MGHRA, CDR2 YSYEKL. Trimming took off 2 bases at V and 6 bases at J, with 8 bases between the two ends. The CDR3 bases are TGCGCCAGCAGCCAAATCCCTTCTAATTCACCCCTCCACTTT. Its translation is CASSQIPSNSPLHF.

The chain has TRBV27 and TRBJ2-5; 7 bases fit TRBD1. The J call could be wrong; TRBJ2-7 is a better fit for the DNA end. From germline, CDR1 is MNHEY and CDR2 SMNVEV (reference sequence). CDR3 length: 14 amino acids. The CDR3 spells CASSARGLGDEQYF. DNA for the CDR3: TGTGCCAGCAGCGCCAGGGGGTTAGGGGACGAGCAGTACTTC.

This clone was seen once. The chain joins TRBV6-6 to TRBJ1-1; TRBD1 aligns across 7 bases. The length of the CDR3 is 14 residues. Trimming removed 0 bases from V and 4 bases from J; junction bases left unmatched: 2. Looked up from germline, CDR1 is MNHNY and CDR2 is SVGAGI (reference sequence). CDR3 residues: CASSYSTGSTEAFF. The CDR3 DNA follows: TGTGCCAGCAGTTACTCGACAGGGTCCACTGAAGCTTTCTTT.

The CDR3 DNA reads TGTGCCAGCAGCCTACAGGGGGCAGATGAAAAACTGTTTTTT. It is translated as CASSLQGADEKLFF. The V call is TRBV7-2, the J call TRBJ1-4; TRBD1 matches at 9 bases. The CDR3 is 14 residues long. Looked up from germline, CDR1 is SGHTA and CDR2 is FQGNSA. Losses at the gene ends were 5 bases for V and 6 bases for J; bases not matched to a gene: 4.

The chain recombines TRBV29-1 with TRBJ1-1; no firm D call. This CDR3 is built from 13 residues. V gave up 7 bases and J gave up 1 base, with 13 bases separating them. Germline CDR1 reads SQVTM; CDR2 reads ANQGSEA. CDR3 in DNA: TGCAGCGCCGAGGGCAGTTCGAACACTGAAGCTTTCTTT. Its translation is CSAEGSSNTEAFF.

This chain links TRBV5-4 with TRBJ1-6; 8 bases are shared with TRBD1. The CDR3 sequence is 15 residues long. V was pared by 1 base and J by 6 bases, with 3 bases of the junction left unmatched. Per germline, CDR1 SGHNT and CDR2 YYREEE (reference sequence). The CDR3 DNA sequence: TGTGCCAGCAGCTTGCAGGGGGCAGTTAATTCACCCCTCCACTTT. This translates into CASSLQGAVNSPLHF.

The chain links TRBV5-1 to TRBJ1-1; D gene ambiguous. Deletions cut 5 bases from V and 0 bases from J, with 14 bases between. CDR1 and CDR2 from the germline V gene are SGHRS and YFSETQ. The CDR3 has 15 amino acids. CDR3: CASSLTLEMNTEAFF. The CDR3 DNA sequence: TGCGCCAGCAGTCTAACACTAGAGATGAACACTGAAGCTTTCTTT.

The chain joins TRBV13 to TRBJ2-5; 11 nucleotides line up with TRBD2. V was clipped by 3 bases and J by 5 bases; unmatched bases: 2. This CDR3 contains 14 residues. In germline, CDR1 is PRHDT, CDR2 FYEKMQ (reference sequence). The CDR3 loop reads CASSFTSGGETQYF. CDR3 nucleotides: TGTGCCAGCAGCTTCACTAGCGGGGGCGAGACCCAGTACTTC.

The chain couples TRBV18 to TRBJ1-6; 8 nucleotides agree with TRBD1. This CDR3 is 17 amino acids long. The germline V gene has CDR1 KGHSH and CDR2 LQKENI. Unmatched junction bases numbered 10, after V lost 0 bases and J lost 9 bases. DNA of the CDR3: TGTGCCAGCTCACCACCCCCCGGTGTCAGGGGGCCTTCACCCCTCCACTTT. Residues: CASSPPPGVRGPSPLHF.

This chain links TRBV2 with TRBJ1-3, with no clear D. This CDR3 is built from 13 residues. Trimming pared 8 bases from V and 2 bases from J, leaving 10 bases between. Germline CDR1 reads SNHLY; CDR2 reads FYNNEI. Here the CDR3 reads CASEREAGNTIYF. The CDR3 nucleotides read TGTGCCAGCGAGAGGGAAGCTGGAAACACCATATATTTT.

The chain recombines TRBV2 with TRBJ2-3; TRBD2 might be the D (6 bases). The CDR3 sequence is 14 residues long. Trimming removed 4 bases from V and 4 bases from J, with 12 bases in between. The germline V gene has CDR1 SNHLY and CDR2 FYNNEI. The CDR3 DNA is TGTGCCAGCAGTGCGGGGGATCGTGCAGATACGCAGTATTTT. This sequence encodes CASSAGDRADTQYF.

The chain joins TRBV5-1 to TRBJ1-6; 11 nucleotides agree with TRBD1. Germline CDR1 and CDR2: SGHRS and YFSETQ. V shed 4 bases, J shed 11 bases, and the junction held 8 bases outside the gene matches. This CDR3 spans 15 amino acids. The CDR3 DNA reads TGCGCCAGCAGCGGACCGGGACAGGGGGATACACCCCTCCACTTT. The encoded protein is CASSGPGQGDTPLHF.

The CDR3 loop reads CASSSYNSNQPQHF. CDR3 nucleotides: TGTGCCAGCAGCTCATACAATAGCAATCAGCCCCAGCATTTT. The V and J genes are TRBV13 and TRBJ1-5; D not certain. There are 14 residues in the CDR3. Per the germline V gene, CDR1 is PRHDT and CDR2 is FYEKMQ (reference sequence). V shed 4 bases and J shed 0 bases, with 7 bases lying between them.

Only a few counts were recorded for this clone. The chain carries TRBV6-5 and TRBJ1-2, with TRBD1 as a possible D gene (5 bases). The CDR3 has 13 amino acids. V dropped 6 bases and J dropped 7 bases, with 15 bases sitting between them. Germline V gives CDR1 MNHEY, CDR2 SVGAGI. For the CDR3, the DNA is TGTGCCAGCAGACGACCAGGGCAGGGTGGCTACACCTTC. Its protein is CASRRPGQGGYTF.

The CDR3 spells CSVEDPKRQGVSGNTIYF. The CDR3 DNA reads TGCAGCGTTGAAGATCCGAAGAGGCAGGGGGTCTCTGGAAACACCATATATTTT. The V and J genes are TRBV29-1 and TRBJ1-3; 7 nucleotides align to TRBD1. The CDR3 is 18 amino acids. Germline trimming cut 0 bases from V and 0 bases from J; bases unmatched to any gene: 11. Germline-derived CDR1 and CDR2 are SQVTM and ANQGSEA.

The chain joins TRBV5-6 to TRBJ1-3; 8 bases are shared with TRBD1. Unmatched junction bases numbered 11, after V lost 4 bases and J lost 5 bases. This CDR3 region has 16 residues. Germline V gives CDR1 SGHDT, CDR2 YYEEEE. The CDR3 DNA is TGTGCCAGCAGCGCCGACAGGGGATGGGCTAGAAACACCATATATTTT. Its translation: CASSADRGWARNTIYF.

J is TRBJ1-6 and V is TRBV25-1; D possibly corresponds to TRBD1 (5 bases). The CDR3 length is 16 residues. The germline CDR1 and CDR2 sequences are MGHDK and SYGVNS. With 3 bases removed from V and 7 bases from J, the gap between germline ends came to 16 bases. The CDR3 is CASSEFGGTGNSPLHF. CDR3 DNA: TGTGCCAGCAGTGAGTTCGGGGGTACGGGGAATTCACCCCTCCACTTT.

This chain connects TRBV7-2 to TRBJ2-3; D ambiguous. V gave up 5 bases and J gave up 2 bases, with 11 bases separating them. The germline gives CDR1 SGHTA, CDR2 FQGNSA. The CDR3 length is 14 residues. The CDR3 sequence: CASSPDTATDTQYF. CDR3 nucleotide sequence: TGTGCCAGCAGCCCCGACACCGCCACAGATACGCAGTATTTT.